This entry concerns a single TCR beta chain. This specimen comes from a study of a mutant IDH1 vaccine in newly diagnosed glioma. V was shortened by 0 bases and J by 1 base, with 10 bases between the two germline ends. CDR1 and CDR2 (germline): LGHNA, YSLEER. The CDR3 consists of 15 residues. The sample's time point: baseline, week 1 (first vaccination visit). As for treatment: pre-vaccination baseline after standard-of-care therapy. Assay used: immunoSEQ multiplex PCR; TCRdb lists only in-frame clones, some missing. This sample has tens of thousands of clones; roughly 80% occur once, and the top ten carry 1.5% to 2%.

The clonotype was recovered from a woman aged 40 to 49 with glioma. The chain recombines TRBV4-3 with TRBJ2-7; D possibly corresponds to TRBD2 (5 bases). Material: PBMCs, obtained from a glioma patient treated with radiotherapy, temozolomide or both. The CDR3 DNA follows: TGCGCCAGCAGCCAAGACGCCAGCGGTTCCTACGAGCAGTACTTC. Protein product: CASSQDASGSYEQYF.